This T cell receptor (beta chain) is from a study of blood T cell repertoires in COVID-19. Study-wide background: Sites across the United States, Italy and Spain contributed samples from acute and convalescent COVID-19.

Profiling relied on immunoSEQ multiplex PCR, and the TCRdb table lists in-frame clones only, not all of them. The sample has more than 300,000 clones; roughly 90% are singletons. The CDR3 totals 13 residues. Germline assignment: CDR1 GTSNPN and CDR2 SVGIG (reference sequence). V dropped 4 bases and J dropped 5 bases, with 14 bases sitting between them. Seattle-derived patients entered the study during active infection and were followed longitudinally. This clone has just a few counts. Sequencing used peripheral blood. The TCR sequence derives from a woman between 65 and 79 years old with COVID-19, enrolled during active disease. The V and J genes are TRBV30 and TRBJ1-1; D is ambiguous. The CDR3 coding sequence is TGTGCCTGGATGGAGGGTCCGGTGACTGAAGCTTTCTTT. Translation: CAWMEGPVTEAFF. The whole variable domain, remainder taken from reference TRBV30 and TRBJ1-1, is SQTIHQWPATLVQPVGSPLSLECTVEGTSNPNLYWYRQAAGRGLQLLFYSVGIGQISSEVPQNLSASRPQDRQFILSSKKLLLSDSGFYLCAWMEGPVTEAFFGQGTRLTVV.